This T cell receptor beta chain was obtained from a study of cytomegalovirus exposure and HLA in healthy donors. Study-level results: Sequencing probably produced one cluster of sequence variants that were highly shared. Later analysis associated a missense DCLRE1C variant with TCR beta V- and J-gene trimming.

This CDR3 spans 15 amino acids. The V gene end was trimmed by 5 bases and the J gene end by 0 bases; junction bases not matched to a gene: 5. Germline lookup yields CDR1 SGDLS and CDR2 YYNGEE. As for this clone: Antigen specificity is unknown.

Vbeta (60) and Jbeta (13) primers were used in the PCR. Generated by immunoSEQ multiplex PCR, the TCRdb table keeps only in-frame clones and is missing some. The table records about 130,000 clones, around four fifths of them present only once. Material for sequencing was PBMCs. The chain uses TRBV9 and TRBJ2-1, with 7 nucleotides matching TRBD2. The sequence was collected from a woman aged 40 to 55 in good health and CMV-seropositive. CDR3 sequence reads: CASSGSGNSYNEQFF. Here the CDR3 DNA reads TGTGCCAGCAGTGGAAGCGGGAACTCCTACAATGAGCAGTTCTTC.